This TCR beta chain was identified during a study of spatial heterogeneity in lung cancer (dated by TCRdb to the late 2010s). Regarding the research as a whole: Donors were 65 to 85 patients with early-stage, untreated non-small cell lung cancer from the lung TRACERx cohort. Follow-up PBMC samples were sequenced whenever available, with a median time to follow-up of around two years after resection. More beta-chain than alpha-chain transcripts were consistently detected, likely reflecting higher beta-chain transcript abundance. In the raw uncorrected reads, each unique combination of TCR and UMI appeared more than ten times on average. In non-small cell lung cancer, the study quantitatively compared TCR alpha and beta repertoires across several tumor regions, matched nontumor lung, and blood. Nonsynonymous mutation counts, determined by whole-exome sequencing of tumor tissue, were related to TCR repertoire features. Both alpha and beta chains were TCR-sequenced in approximately 200 tumor regions, under 80 matched nontumor lung samples and around 50 PBMC samples obtained at surgery. Results and caveats for the whole study, not just this receptor: Only around 15 patients were included in comparisons of baseline and follow-up blood repertoires. Additional single-cell paired TCR alpha and beta sequencing was considered necessary to confirm, at a functional level, the hypothesis that regional TCRs recognize regional mutations. Ubiquitous expanded tumor TCRs showed up in blood more often at tumor resection than at routine follow-up.

The label giving this sample's time point can be read as: blood at routine non-recurrence follow-up after resection. Without any cell sorting, TCR sequencing was performed on whole RNA extracted either from tumor and nontumor lung tissue or from cryopreserved PBMC samples. Only patients for whom sufficient RNA was available from at least two tumor regions were selected for TCR sequencing. As to this clonotype: Which antigen it targets is not known. Base qualities are not at hand, and no much larger clone is one base apart.

The receptor library was made with 5' RACE. Sequenced using a NextSeq 500. In the TCR library protocol, a unique molecular identifier was attached to each TCR cDNA molecule so that PCR and sequencing errors could be corrected. In the paper's pipeline: Decombinator tools were used for TCR identification, UMI-based error correction and CDR3 extraction. TCRs above a frequency of 2 per 1,000, corresponding to the top 1% of the tumor frequency distribution, were defined as expanded. Each repertoire was subsampled 100 times to 5,000 TCRs, after which Renyi diversity was computed with the R vegan package. CDR3 similarity networks were constructed using string-kernel similarity of amino acid triplets, with links drawn between CDR3s whose pairwise similarity was above 0.82. The public reads were quality trimmed at Q25 with fastp and then assembled into clones with MiXCR by TCRdb, keeping productive beta chains. Every CDR3 protein is listed once, alongside the most common genes and DNA of its rows. TCRdb, not the authors, supplied the V and J calls. The sample table records more than 95,000 distinct CDR3 sequences; over 9% of these occur just once. The ten largest clones add up to roughly 17% of the sample.

V sheds 2 bases and J sheds 10 bases, leaving 17 bases between their ends. Reading from cysteine to phenylalanine, the CDR3 counts 14 amino acids. Left in the record is the CDR3 DNA by itself, 42 bases read in frame from the first base. CDR1 and CDR2, looked up from the germline V gene, are KGHSH and LQKENI. The chain couples TRBV18 to TRBJ1-1; possibly the D gene is TRBD1, per 6 matching bases. The sample in question was PBMCs, obtained at follow-up. This TCR came from a male donor with early-stage non-small cell lung cancer. The bases are TGTGCCAGCTCACCAGGGTACACATCGGACAGAGCTTTCTTT. Translated, it gives CASSPGYTSDRAFF.